This section outlines one T cell receptor (beta chain) sequence together with its context. Assay: immunoSEQ multiplex PCR; the TCRdb copy retains only in-frame clones and omits some. The data show 40,000 to 60,000 clones, 78% seen once. The V gene lost 5 bases and the J gene lost 5 bases, with 12 bases spanning the gap. The CDR3 has 13 residues. CDR1 is SGHNT, CDR2 YYREEE, per germline (reference sequence). The data stem from a study of early stage breast cancer tumors. This chain connects TRBV5-4 to TRBJ2-3; D may be TRBD2 (6 bases). The sequence derives from a person aged 35-55 years with breast cancer. Sequencing was performed on blood. The CDR3 coding sequence is TGTGCCAGCAGTAGGGACTGGGGAGATACGCAGTATTTT. Translation gives CASSRDWGDTQYF.